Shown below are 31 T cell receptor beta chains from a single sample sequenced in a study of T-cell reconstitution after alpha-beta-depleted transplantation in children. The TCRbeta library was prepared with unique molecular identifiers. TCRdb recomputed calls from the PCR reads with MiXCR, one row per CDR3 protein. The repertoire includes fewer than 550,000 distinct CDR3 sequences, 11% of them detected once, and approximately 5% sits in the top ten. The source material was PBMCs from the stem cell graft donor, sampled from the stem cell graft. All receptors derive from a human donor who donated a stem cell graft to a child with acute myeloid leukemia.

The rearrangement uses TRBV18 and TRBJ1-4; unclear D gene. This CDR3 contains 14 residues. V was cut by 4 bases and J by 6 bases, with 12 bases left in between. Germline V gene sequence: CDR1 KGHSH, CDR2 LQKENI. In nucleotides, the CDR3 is TGTGCCAGCTCACTCGATCCTGGAGATGAAAAACTGTTTTTT. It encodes CASSLDPGDEKLFF.

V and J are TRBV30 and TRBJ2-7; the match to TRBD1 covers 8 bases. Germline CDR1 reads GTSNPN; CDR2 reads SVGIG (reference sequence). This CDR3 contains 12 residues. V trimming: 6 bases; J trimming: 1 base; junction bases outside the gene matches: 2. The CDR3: CACGQGSYEQYF. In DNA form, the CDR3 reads TGTGCCTGCGGACAGGGTTCCTACGAGCAGTACTTC.

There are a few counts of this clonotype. CDR3 sequence (DNA): TGTGCCAGCAGTGGGGGGACTTCTTGGGAGACTGGAAATGGGGGTGAGCAGTTCTTC. As protein: CASSGGTSWETGNGGEQFF. This rearrangement joins TRBV2 to TRBJ2-1; possible D gene TRBD2, 6 bases. Germline V lookup: CDR1 SNHLY, CDR2 FYNNEI. This CDR3 has 19 amino acids. V was shortened by 4 bases and J by 9 bases, with 31 bases between the two germline ends.

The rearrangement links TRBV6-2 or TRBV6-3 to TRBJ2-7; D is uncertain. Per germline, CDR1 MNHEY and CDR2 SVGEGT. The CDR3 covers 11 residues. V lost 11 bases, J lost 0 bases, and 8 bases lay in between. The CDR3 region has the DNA TGTGCCGCGACGAGCTCCTACGAGCAGTACTTC. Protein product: CAATSSYEQYF.

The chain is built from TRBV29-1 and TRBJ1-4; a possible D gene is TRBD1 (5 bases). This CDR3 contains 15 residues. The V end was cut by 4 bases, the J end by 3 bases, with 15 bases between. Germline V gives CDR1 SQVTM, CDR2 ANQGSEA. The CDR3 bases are TGCAGCGTTGGGAGGGACTCGAAGGCTAATGAAAAACTGTTTTTT. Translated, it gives CSVGRDSKANEKLFF.

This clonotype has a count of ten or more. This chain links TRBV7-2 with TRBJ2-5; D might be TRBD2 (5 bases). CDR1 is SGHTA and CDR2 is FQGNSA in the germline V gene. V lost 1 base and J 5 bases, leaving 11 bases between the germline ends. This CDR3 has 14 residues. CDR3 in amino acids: CASSLVTGWETQYF. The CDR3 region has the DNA TGTGCCAGCAGCTTAGTTACGGGGTGGGAGACCCAGTACTTC. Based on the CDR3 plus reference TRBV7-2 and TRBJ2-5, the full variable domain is GAGVSQSPSNKVTEKGKDVELRCDPISGHTALYWYRQSLGQGLEFLIYFQGNSAPDKSGLPSDRFSAERTGGSVSTLTIQRTQQEDSAVYLCASSLVTGWETQYFGPGTRLLVL.

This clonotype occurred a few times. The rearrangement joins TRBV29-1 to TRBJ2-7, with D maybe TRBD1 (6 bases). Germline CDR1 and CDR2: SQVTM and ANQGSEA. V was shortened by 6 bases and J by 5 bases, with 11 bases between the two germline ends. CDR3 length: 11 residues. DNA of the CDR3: TGCAGCGTGCGGACAGCCCACGAGCAGTACTTC. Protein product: CSVRTAHEQYF.

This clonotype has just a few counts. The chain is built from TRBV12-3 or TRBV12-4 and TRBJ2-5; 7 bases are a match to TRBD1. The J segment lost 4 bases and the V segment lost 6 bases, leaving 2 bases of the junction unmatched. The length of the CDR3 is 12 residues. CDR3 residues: CASRRGPETQYF. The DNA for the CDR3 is TGTGCCAGCAGGAGGGGGCCAGAGACCCAGTACTTC.

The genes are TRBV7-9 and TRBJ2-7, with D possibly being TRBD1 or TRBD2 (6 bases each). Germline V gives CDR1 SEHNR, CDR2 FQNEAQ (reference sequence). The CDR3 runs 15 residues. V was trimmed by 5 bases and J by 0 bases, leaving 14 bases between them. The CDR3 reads CASSPRGHNSYEQYV. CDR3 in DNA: TGTGCCAGCAGCCCCCGGGGGCACAACTCCTACGAGCAGTACGTC.

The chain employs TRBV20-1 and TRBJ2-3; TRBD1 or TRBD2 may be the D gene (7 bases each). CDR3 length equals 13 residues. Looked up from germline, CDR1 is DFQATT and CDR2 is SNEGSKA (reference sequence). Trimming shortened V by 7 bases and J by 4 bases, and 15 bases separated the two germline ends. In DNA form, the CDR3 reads TGCAGTGAAAGCCAGGGGGGGGCAGATACGCAGTATTTT. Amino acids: CSESQGGADTQYF.

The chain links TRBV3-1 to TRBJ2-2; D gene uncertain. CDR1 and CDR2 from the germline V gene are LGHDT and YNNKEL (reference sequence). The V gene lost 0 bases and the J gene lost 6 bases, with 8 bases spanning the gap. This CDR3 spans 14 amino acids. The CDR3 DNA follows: TGTGCCAGCAGCCAAGATGATGTGGCCGGGGAGCTGTTTTTT. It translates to CASSQDDVAGELFF.

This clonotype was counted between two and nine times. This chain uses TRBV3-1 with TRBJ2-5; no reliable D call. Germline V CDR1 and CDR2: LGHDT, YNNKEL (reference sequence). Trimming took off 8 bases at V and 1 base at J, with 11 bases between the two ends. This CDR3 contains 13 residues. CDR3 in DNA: TGTGCCAGCGAACCAGGACGCCAAGAGACCCAGTACTTC. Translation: CASEPGRQETQYF.

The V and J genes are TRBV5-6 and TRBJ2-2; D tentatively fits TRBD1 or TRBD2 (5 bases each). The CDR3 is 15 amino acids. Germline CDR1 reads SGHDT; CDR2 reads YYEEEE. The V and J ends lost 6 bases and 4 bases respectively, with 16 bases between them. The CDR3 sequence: CASTVVSGTTGELFF. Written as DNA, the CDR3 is TGTGCCAGCACCGTCGTGTCAGGGACCACCGGGGAGCTGTTTTTT.

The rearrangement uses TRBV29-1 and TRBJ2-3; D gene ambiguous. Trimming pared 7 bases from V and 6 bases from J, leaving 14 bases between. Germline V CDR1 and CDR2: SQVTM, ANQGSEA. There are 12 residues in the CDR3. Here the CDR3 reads CSATPHLDTQYF. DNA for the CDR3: TGCAGCGCAACTCCCCACTTGGATACGCAGTATTTT.

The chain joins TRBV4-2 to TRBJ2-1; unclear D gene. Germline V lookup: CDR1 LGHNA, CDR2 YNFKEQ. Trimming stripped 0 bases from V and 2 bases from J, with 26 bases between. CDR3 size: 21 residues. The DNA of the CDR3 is TGTGCCAGCAGCCAAGAAAGGTGGAAGGAGAAGGACCTTCTTCCCTACAATGAGCAGTTCTTC. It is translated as CASSQERWKEKDLLPYNEQFF.

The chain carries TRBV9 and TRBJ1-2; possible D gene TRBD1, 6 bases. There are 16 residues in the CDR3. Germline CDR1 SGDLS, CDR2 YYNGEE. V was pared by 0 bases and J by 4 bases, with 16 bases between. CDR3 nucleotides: TGTGCCAGCAGCGTAGGAGGGTCCGGACAGCCCTATGGCTACACCTTC. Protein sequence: CASSVGGSGQPYGYTF.

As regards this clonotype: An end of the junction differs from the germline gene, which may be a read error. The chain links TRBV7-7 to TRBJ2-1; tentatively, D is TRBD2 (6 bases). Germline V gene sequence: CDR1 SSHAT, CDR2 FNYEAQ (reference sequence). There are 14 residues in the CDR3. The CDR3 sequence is CASSAAGSYNEQFF. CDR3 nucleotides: TGTGCTAGCAGCGCCGCGGGGTCCTACAATGAGCAGTTCTTC. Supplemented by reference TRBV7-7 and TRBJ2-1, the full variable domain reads GAGVSQSPRYKVTKRGQDVTLRCDPISSHATLYWYQQALGQGPEFLTYFNYEAQPDKSGLPSDRFSAERPEGSISTLTIQRTEQRDSAMYRCASSAAGSYNEQFFGPGTRLTVL.

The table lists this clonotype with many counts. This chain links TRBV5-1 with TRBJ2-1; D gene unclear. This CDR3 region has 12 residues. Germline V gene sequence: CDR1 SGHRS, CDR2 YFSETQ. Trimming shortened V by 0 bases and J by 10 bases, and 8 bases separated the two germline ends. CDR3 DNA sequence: TGCGCCAGCAGCTTGGAGGGTCAAGAGCAGTTCTTC. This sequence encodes CASSLEGQEQFF.

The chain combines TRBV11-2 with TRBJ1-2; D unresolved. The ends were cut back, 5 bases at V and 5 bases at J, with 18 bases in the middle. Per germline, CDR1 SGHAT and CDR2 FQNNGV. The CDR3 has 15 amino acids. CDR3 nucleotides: TGTGCCAGCAGCACCGTCGGGCAGCAGAAGTATGGCTACACCTTC. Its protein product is CASSTVGQQKYGYTF.

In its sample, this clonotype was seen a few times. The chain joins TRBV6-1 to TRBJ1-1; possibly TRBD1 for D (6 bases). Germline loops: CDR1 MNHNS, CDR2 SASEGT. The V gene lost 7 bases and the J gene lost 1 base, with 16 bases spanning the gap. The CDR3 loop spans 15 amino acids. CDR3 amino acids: CASIRGGLSNTEAFF. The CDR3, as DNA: TGTGCCAGCATCAGGGGCGGACTCTCGAACACTGAAGCTTTCTTT.

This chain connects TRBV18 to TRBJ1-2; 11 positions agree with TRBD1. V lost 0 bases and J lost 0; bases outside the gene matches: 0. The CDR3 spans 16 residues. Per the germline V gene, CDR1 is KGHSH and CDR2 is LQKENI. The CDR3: CASSPPGQGANYGYTF. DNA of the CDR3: TGTGCCAGCTCACCACCGGGACAGGGGGCTAACTATGGCTACACCTTC.

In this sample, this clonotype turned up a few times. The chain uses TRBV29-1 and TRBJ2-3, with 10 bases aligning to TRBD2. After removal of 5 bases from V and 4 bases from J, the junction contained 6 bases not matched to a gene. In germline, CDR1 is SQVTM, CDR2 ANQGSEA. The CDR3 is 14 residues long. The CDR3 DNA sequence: TGCAGCGTTCTAAGCGGGAGGGTTGCAGATACGCAGTATTTT. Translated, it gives CSVLSGRVADTQYF.

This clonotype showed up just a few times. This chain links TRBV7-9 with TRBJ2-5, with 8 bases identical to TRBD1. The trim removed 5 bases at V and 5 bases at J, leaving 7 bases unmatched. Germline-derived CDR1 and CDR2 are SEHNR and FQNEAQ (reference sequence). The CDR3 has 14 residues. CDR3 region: CASSRDRGQETQYF. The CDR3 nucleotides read TGTGCCAGCAGCCGTGACAGGGGCCAGGAGACCCAGTACTTC. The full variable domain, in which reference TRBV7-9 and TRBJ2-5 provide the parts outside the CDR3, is DTGVSQNPRHKITKRGQNVTFRCDPISEHNRLYWYRQTLGQGPEFLTYFQNEAQLEKSRLLSDRFSAERPKGSFSTLEIQRTEQGDSAMYLCASSRDRGQETQYFGPGTRLLVL.

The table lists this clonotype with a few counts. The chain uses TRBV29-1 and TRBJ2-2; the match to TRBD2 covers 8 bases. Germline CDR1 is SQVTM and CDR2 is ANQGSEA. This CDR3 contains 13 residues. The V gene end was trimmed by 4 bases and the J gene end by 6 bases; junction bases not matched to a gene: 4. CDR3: CSVGAGDSGELFF. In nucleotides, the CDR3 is TGCAGCGTTGGAGCGGGAGATTCCGGGGAGCTGTTTTTT.

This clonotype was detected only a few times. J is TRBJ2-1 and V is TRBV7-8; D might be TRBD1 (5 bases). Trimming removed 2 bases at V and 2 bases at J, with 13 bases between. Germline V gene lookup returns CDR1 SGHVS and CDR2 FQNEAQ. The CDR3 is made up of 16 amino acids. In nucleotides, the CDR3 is TGTGCCAGCAGCTTAAGAGACAGCGTAACCTACAATGAGCAGTTCTTC. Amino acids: CASSLRDSVTYNEQFF.

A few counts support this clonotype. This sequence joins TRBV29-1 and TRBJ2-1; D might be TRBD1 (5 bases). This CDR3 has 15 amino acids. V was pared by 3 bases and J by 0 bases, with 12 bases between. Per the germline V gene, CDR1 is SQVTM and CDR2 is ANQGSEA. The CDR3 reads CSVEGRVGSYNEQFF. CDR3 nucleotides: TGCAGCGTTGAGGGCAGGGTAGGCTCCTACAATGAGCAGTTCTTC.

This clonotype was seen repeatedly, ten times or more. CDR3 DNA sequence: TGTGCCAGCAGCTCACTTCACTTAAATGAGCAGTTCTTC. This translates into CASSSLHLNEQFF. The rearrangement joins TRBV7-8 to TRBJ2-1; no clear D gene. CDR1 SGHVS and CDR2 FQNEAQ come from the germline V gene. V lost 4 bases and J lost 7, with 11 bases in between. This CDR3 has 13 amino acids. Supplemented by reference TRBV7-8 and TRBJ2-1, the full variable domain reads GAGVSQSPRYKVAKRGQDVALRCDPISGHVSLFWYQQALGQGPEFLTYFQNEAQLDKSGLPSDRFFAERPEGSVSTLKIQRTQQEDSAVYLCASSSLHLNEQFFGPGTRLTVL.

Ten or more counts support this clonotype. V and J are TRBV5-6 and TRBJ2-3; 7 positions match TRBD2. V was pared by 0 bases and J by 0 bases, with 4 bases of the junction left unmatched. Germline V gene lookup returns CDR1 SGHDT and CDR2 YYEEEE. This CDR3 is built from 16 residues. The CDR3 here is CASSLASGPSTDTQYF. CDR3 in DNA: TGTGCCAGCAGCTTGGCTAGCGGACCTAGCACAGATACGCAGTATTTT. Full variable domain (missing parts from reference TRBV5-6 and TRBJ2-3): DAGVTQSPTHLIKTRGQQVTLRCSPKSGHDTVSWYQQALGQGPQFIFQYYEEEERQRGNFPDRFSGHQFPNYSSELNVNALLLGDSALYLCASSLASGPSTDTQYFGPGTRLTVL.

The CDR3, as DNA: TGCAGCGTTGCACAGGGAACTAATGAAAAACTGTTTTTT. This sequence encodes CSVAQGTNEKLFF. The chain uses TRBV29-1 and TRBJ1-4; TRBD1 might be the D (6 bases). Trimming shortened V by 4 bases and J by 1 base, and 7 bases separated the two germline ends. The germline gives CDR1 SQVTM, CDR2 ANQGSEA. The CDR3 is made up of 13 amino acids.

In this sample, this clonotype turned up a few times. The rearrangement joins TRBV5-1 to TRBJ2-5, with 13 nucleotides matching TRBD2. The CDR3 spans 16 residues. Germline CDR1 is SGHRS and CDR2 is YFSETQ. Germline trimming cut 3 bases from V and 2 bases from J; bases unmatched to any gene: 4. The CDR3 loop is CASSSPGLAGQETQYF. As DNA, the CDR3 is TGCGCCAGCAGCTCACCGGGACTAGCGGGACAAGAGACCCAGTACTTC.

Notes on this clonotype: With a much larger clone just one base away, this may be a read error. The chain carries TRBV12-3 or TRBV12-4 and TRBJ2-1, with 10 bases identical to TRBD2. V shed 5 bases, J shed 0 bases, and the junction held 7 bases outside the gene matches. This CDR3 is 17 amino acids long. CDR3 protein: CASSTAGLASSYNEQFF. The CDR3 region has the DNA TGTGCCAGCAGTACGGCGGGACTAGCGTCCTCCTACAATGAGCAGTTCTTC.